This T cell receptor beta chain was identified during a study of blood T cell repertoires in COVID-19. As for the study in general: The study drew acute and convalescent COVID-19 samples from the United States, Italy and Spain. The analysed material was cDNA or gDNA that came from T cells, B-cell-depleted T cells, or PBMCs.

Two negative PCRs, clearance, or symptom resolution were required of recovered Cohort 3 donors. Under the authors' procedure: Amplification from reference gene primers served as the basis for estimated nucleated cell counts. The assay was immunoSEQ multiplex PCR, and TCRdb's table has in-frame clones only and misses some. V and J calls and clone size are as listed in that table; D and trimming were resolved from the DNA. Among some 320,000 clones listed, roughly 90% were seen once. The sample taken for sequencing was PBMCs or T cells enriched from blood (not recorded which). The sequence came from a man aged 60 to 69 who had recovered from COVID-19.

The CDR3 DNA is TGTGCCAGCAGCCAAGAACTGGAGACCAATTCATACAATGAGCAGTTCTTC. Encoded protein: CASSQELETNSYNEQFF. The gene calls are TRBV3-1 (or the pseudogene TRBV3-2) and TRBJ2-1; D call uncertain. The CDR3 sequence is 17 residues long. Trimming shortened V by 0 bases and J by 4 bases, and 16 bases separated the two germline ends. Germline CDR1 and CDR2: LGHDT and YNNKEL (reference sequence).